Sequencing of this TCR beta chain was carried out in a study of T cell repertoires in cytomegalovirus infection. The trim removed 4 bases at V and 10 bases at J, leaving 6 bases unmatched. Germline V gene data show CDR1 as KGHDR and CDR2 as SFDVKD. This CDR3 contains 13 residues. This clonotype has only one observation. As yet, its antigen is unknown. TCRdb independently ran MiXCR on the reads; one entry per CDR3 protein. The sample has tens of thousands of distinct CDR3 sequences; about 44% are singletons. Specimen: CD8+ T cells from cultured PBMCs, collected from culture after CMV antigen stimulation. The V call is TRBV24-1, the J call TRBJ2-1; 7 bases are a match to TRBD2. The sequence derives from a human donor in good health (CMV status not recorded). Some clones in this sample may be carry-over from other donors' samples. CDR3 nucleotide sequence: TGTGCCACCAGTGAGGCCAGCGGGGCCGAGCAGTTCTTC. It translates to CATSEASGAEQFF.